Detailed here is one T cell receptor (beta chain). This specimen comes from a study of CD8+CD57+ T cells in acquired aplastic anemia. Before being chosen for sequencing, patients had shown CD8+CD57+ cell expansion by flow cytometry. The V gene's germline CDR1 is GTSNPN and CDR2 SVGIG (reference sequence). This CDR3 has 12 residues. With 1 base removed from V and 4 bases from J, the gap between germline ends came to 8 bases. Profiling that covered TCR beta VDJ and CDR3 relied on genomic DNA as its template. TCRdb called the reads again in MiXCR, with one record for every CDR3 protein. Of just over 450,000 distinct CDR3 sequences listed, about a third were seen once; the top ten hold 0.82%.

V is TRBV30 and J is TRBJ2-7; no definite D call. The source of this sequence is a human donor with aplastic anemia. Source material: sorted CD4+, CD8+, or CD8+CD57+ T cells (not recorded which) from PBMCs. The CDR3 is CAWSDRAYEQYF. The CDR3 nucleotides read TGTGCCTGGAGTGACCGGGCGTACGAGCAGTACTTC. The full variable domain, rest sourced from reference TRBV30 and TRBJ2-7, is SQTIHQWPATLVQPVGSPLSLECTVEGTSNPNLYWYRQAAGRGLQLLFYSVGIGQISSEVPQNLSASRPQDRQFILSSKKLLLSDSGFYLCAWSDRAYEQYFGPGTRLTVT.